The rows below give T cell receptor beta chains drawn from one sample of a study of blood T cell repertoires in COVID-19. Sequenced by immunoSEQ multiplex PCR; TCRdb stores in-frame clones only, minus some. The data contain 110,000 to 150,000 clones, 70% to 90% of them singletons. The sample comprised peripheral blood. The source of these receptors is a woman aged 55-70 years with acute or convalescent COVID-19. CDR3s include the opening cysteine and the closing phenylalanine or tryptophan. The D gene is left open where the match is weak. Only part of the rows carry a size: once, few, many, or a class if the clone is expanded.

v_call,d_call,j_call,clone_size,cdr3_aa,cdr3_nt
TRBV9,.,TRBJ2-2,few,CASSVVEGVGELFF,TGTGCCAGCAGCGTAGTGGAAGGGGTTGGGGAGCTGTTTTTT
TRBV28,.,TRBJ1-1,.,CATVTQLARKNTEAFF,TGTGCCACCGTTACCCAACTAGCTCGTAAGAACACTGAAGCTTTCTTT
TRBV10-3,.,TRBJ2-2,once,CAISEPGQGTGELFF,TGTGCCATCAGTGAACCGGGACAAGGAACCGGGGAGCTGTTTTTT
TRBV30,TRBD1,TRBJ1-4,.,CAWSIGQGSDEKLFF,TGTGCCTGGAGTATTGGACAGGGCTCGGATGAAAAACTGTTTTTT
TRBV18,TRBD1,TRBJ2-7,.,CASSPGTGDEQYF,TGTGCCAGCTCACCGGGGACAGGGGACGAGCAGTACTTC
TRBV24-1,TRBD1,TRBJ2-2,.,CATSVRGTGELFF,TGTGCCACCAGTGTCAGGGGGACCGGGGAGCTGTTTTTT
TRBV19,.,TRBJ2-7,.,CASSIVDSSSYEQYF,TGTGCCAGTAGTATCGTCGACAGTTCCTCCTACGAGCAGTACTTC
TRBV15,TRBD1,TRBJ2-7,.,CATRGTGKGYEQYF,TGTGCCACCAGAGGGACAGGGAAGGGCTACGAGCAGTACTTC
TRBV6-5,.,TRBJ1-1,.,CASSTPGVTTEAFF,TGTGCCAGCAGTACCCCGGGGGTAACGACTGAAGCTTTCTTT
TRBV5-6,TRBD1,TRBJ2-5,.,CASSSSYRGLDETQYF,TGTGCCAGCAGCTCCTCGTACAGGGGGCTGGATGAGACCCAGTACTTC
TRBV27,.,TRBJ1-5,.,CASSPRARSGASNQPQHF,TGTGCCAGCAGTCCCCGGGCCCGGTCAGGGGCTAGCAATCAGCCCCAGCATTTT
TRBV14,.,TRBJ2-2,.,CASSRGQNLGELFF,TGTGCCAGCAGCCGCGGACAGAACCTCGGGGAGCTGTTTTTT
TRBV9,TRBD1,TRBJ1-1,.,CASSGGTGSFTEAFF,TGTGCCAGCAGCGGGGGGACAGGGTCTTTCACTGAAGCTTTCTTT
TRBV2,.,TRBJ2-3,once,CASSGDTGRTYTDTQYF,TGTGCCAGCAGTGGGGACACCGGACGTACCTACACAGATACGCAGTATTTT
TRBV9,.,TRBJ2-5,.,CASSVATGLETQYF,TGTGCCAGCAGCGTAGCCACAGGCTTGGAGACCCAGTACTTC
TRBV20-1,.,TRBJ2-1,.,CSALQVDEQFF,TGCAGTGCGTTACAGGTGGATGAGCAGTTCTTC
TRBV30,.,TRBJ1-1,.,CAWSRGIMNTEAFF,TGTGCCTGGAGTAGGGGCATCATGAACACTGAAGCTTTCTTT
TRBV4-3,.,TRBJ2-3,.,CASSQDGQVSTDTQYF,TGCGCCAGCAGCCAAGATGGGCAGGTTAGCACAGATACGCAGTATTTT
TRBV4-1,TRBD2,TRBJ2-5,.,CASSRGWTSGAQETQYF,TGCGCCAGCAGCCGAGGGTGGACTAGCGGGGCCCAAGAGACCCAGTACTTC
TRBV20-1,TRBD2,TRBJ2-5,.,CSASGAGGPETQYF,TGCAGTGCTAGTGGCGCGGGGGGGCCGGAGACCCAGTACTTC
TRBV2,.,TRBJ1-4,once,CASSVWRSAEKLFF,TGTGCCAGCAGTGTATGGAGATCCGCCGAAAAACTGTTTTTT
TRBV4-1,.,TRBJ1-6,few,CASSLGRPGQSNSPLHF,TGCGCCAGCAGCCTCGGACGGCCCGGACAGAGTAATTCACCCCTCCACTTT
TRBV19,TRBD1,TRBJ1-2,few,CASSPFSATGVGTGYNYGYTF,TGTGCCAGTAGTCCCTTCTCCGCCACGGGAGTCGGGACAGGATACAACTATGGCTACACCTTC
TRBV7-2,.,TRBJ2-7,.,CASSASYEQYF,TGTGCCAGCAGCGCGTCCTACGAGCAGTACTTC
TRBV19,.,TRBJ2-3,.,CASSMGGPWFTDTQYF,TGTGCCAGTAGTATGGGGGGGCCATGGTTCACAGATACGCAGTATTTT
TRBV29-1,TRBD2,TRBJ2-5,once,CSVERGLAQETQYF,TGCAGCGTTGAGCGGGGGTTGGCCCAAGAGACCCAGTACTTC
TRBV6-2/TRBV6-3,TRBD1,TRBJ1-5,.,CASSRDRASNQPQHF,TGTGCCAGCAGCCGGGACAGGGCCAGCAATCAGCCCCAGCATTTT
TRBV7-3,.,TRBJ2-2,.,CASSSSSGGELFF,TGTGCCAGCAGTTCTAGCTCCGGTGGGGAGCTGTTTTTT
TRBV18,.,TRBJ1-2,.,CASSPGGAADYGYTF,TGTGCCAGCTCACCTGGGGGGGCGGCTGACTATGGCTACACCTTC
TRBV15,.,TRBJ1-1,.,CATSRDTTAEAFF,TGTGCCACCAGCAGAGATACGACAGCTGAAGCTTTCTTT
TRBV3-1/TRBV3-2,TRBD2,TRBJ2-3,.,CASSQMTGRGGFTQYF,TGTGCCAGCAGCCAAATGACTGGGCGGGGGGGTTTCACGCAGTATTTT
TRBV6-6,.,TRBJ1-1,.,CASKILQGAITEAFF,TGTGCCAGCAAAATACTACAGGGTGCGATCACTGAAGCTTTCTTT
TRBV6-4,TRBD1,TRBJ1-5,.,CASSATGTGDQPQHF,TGTGCCAGCAGTGCAACCGGGACAGGGGATCAGCCCCAGCATTTT
TRBV7-9,TRBD2,TRBJ2-5,.,CASSLALAGGPETQYF,TGTGCCAGCAGCTTAGCTTTAGCGGGGGGCCCAGAGACCCAGTACTTC
TRBV7-2,TRBD1,TRBJ2-5,.,CASSGQGEETQYF,TGTGCCAGCAGCGGACAGGGTGAAGAGACCCAGTACTTC
TRBV19,TRBD1,TRBJ2-7,.,CATRPNRPGQTRPSSYEQYF,TGTGCCACCAGACCCAATAGACCGGGACAGACGAGACCAAGCTCCTACGAGCAGTACTTC
TRBV30,TRBD1,TRBJ2-6,.,CAWRAGGLSSGANVLTF,TGTGCCTGGAGGGCAGGGGGCCTGAGCTCTGGGGCCAACGTCCTGACTTTC
TRBV19,.,TRBJ1-2,.,CASSIAGTNYGYTF,TGTGCCAGTAGTATCGCGGGGACTAACTATGGCTACACCTTC
TRBV5-1,.,TRBJ1-4,.,CASSHRQAPNEKLFF,TGCGCCAGCAGCCATCGACAGGCACCGAATGAAAAACTGTTTTTT